A selection of T cell receptor beta chains follows, all from one sample in a study of Ad26.COV2.S vaccination and SARS-CoV-2 variants. Sequencing used immunoSEQ multiplex PCR; TCRdb keeps in-frame clones, though not all of them. The data contain roughly 500,000 clones, around 90% of them singletons. Sample: peripheral blood, taken in a trial of Ad26.COV2.S vaccine versus placebo. The receptors were sampled from a person between 18 and 65 years old who received the Ad26.COV2.S COVID-19 vaccine or a placebo. Both conserved end residues are part of each CDR3. The order of the fields is J gene, D gene, clone size, V gene, CDR3 DNA, CDR3 protein. A D gene is named only where the DNA matches it firmly. For some rows the clone size is stated as once, few or many, or as a class when expanded; others skip it.

j_gene: TRBJ2-7; d_gene: .; abundance: once; v_gene: TRBV6-5; CDR3nt: TGTGCCAGCAGTTACTCGGGTCGCTACGAGCAGTACTTC; CDR3aa: CASSYSGRYEQYF
j_gene: TRBJ2-7; d_gene: TRBD1; abundance: .; v_gene: TRBV10-3; CDR3nt: TGTGCCATCAGTGCATTGGACAGGGACGAGCAGTACTTC; CDR3aa: CAISALDRDEQYF
j_gene: TRBJ1-5; d_gene: .; abundance: .; v_gene: TRBV5-5; CDR3nt: TGTGCCAGCAGCTTGGAGAACGATCGTAAGCTTCGGCATTTT; CDR3aa: CASSLENDRKLRHF
j_gene: TRBJ2-1; d_gene: .; abundance: .; v_gene: TRBV25-1; CDR3nt: TGTGCCAGCAGTGAGGTCCAGTGGGGGTACAATGAGCAGTTCTTC; CDR3aa: CASSEVQWGYNEQFF
j_gene: TRBJ2-5; d_gene: .; abundance: .; v_gene: TRBV27; CDR3nt: TGTGCCAGCAGTTTAGTCTGGGGGTTTGAGACCCAGTACTTC; CDR3aa: CASSLVWGFETQYF
j_gene: TRBJ1-1; d_gene: TRBD1; abundance: .; v_gene: TRBV5-1; CDR3nt: TGCGCCAGCAGCCCCCGGACAGGGTCACGTGAAGCTTTCTTT; CDR3aa: CASSPRTGSREAFF
j_gene: TRBJ1-5; d_gene: TRBD1; abundance: .; v_gene: TRBV7-2; CDR3nt: TGTGCCAGCAGCTTAGAGGGGACAGGGGCAGGGCAGCCCCAGCATTTT; CDR3aa: CASSLEGTGAGQPQHF
j_gene: TRBJ2-7; d_gene: .; abundance: many; v_gene: TRBV24-1; CDR3nt: TGTGCCACAAGCCGGGGGTTCGAGCAGTACTTC; CDR3aa: CATSRGFEQYF
j_gene: TRBJ2-2; d_gene: .; abundance: .; v_gene: TRBV5-5; CDR3nt: TGTGCCAGCAGCTTGGTCCCTACCGGGGAGCTGTTTTTT; CDR3aa: CASSLVPTGELFF
j_gene: TRBJ1-5; d_gene: TRBD1; abundance: .; v_gene: TRBV18; CDR3nt: TGTGCCAGCTCACCCTCGACAGGGGGAGGTCAGCCCCAGCATTTT; CDR3aa: CASSPSTGGGQPQHF
j_gene: TRBJ1-1; d_gene: TRBD1; abundance: once; v_gene: TRBV19; CDR3nt: TGTGCCAGTAGTCTGGACAGGGCGAGGGCTTTCTTT; CDR3aa: CASSLDRARAFF
j_gene: TRBJ1-1; d_gene: .; abundance: .; v_gene: TRBV28; CDR3nt: TGTGCCAGCACTCGTAGTGATGGGAGGGTAAACACTGAAGCTTTCTTT; CDR3aa: CASTRSDGRVNTEAFF
j_gene: TRBJ2-1; d_gene: TRBD2; abundance: .; v_gene: TRBV19; CDR3nt: TGTGCCAGTAGTGGGAGCGGGATAAGATACAATGAGCAGTTCTTC; CDR3aa: CASSGSGIRYNEQFF
j_gene: TRBJ2-5; d_gene: TRBD2; abundance: .; v_gene: TRBV28; CDR3nt: TGTGCCAGCAGTTCCGGGACTAGGACACAAGAGACCCAGTACTTC; CDR3aa: CASSSGTRTQETQYF
j_gene: TRBJ2-2; d_gene: TRBD1; abundance: .; v_gene: TRBV7-8; CDR3nt: TGTGCCAGCAGCTGGGACAGAGGCGAGCTGTTTTTT; CDR3aa: CASSWDRGELFF
j_gene: TRBJ1-4; d_gene: .; abundance: .; v_gene: TRBV2; CDR3nt: TGTGCCAGCAGGGACGAACAGGCACCAACTAATGAAAAACTGTTTTTT; CDR3aa: CASRDEQAPTNEKLFF
j_gene: TRBJ1-1; d_gene: TRBD1; abundance: once; v_gene: TRBV29-1; CDR3nt: TGCAGCGTCCGTGCTTGGGACAGGTCTGAAGCTTTCTTT; CDR3aa: CSVRAWDRSEAFF
j_gene: TRBJ1-2; d_gene: .; abundance: few; v_gene: TRBV19; CDR3nt: TGTGCCAGTAGTATAAGTGGCGGCTATGGCTACACCTTC; CDR3aa: CASSISGGYGYTF
j_gene: TRBJ2-7; d_gene: .; abundance: .; v_gene: TRBV9; CDR3nt: TGTGCCAGCAGCGTAGGCGTATCAGCGAACGAGCAGTACTTC; CDR3aa: CASSVGVSANEQYF
j_gene: TRBJ1-2; d_gene: TRBD1; abundance: .; v_gene: TRBV28; CDR3nt: TGTGCCAGCAGGACAGGGGGCGAGTCTCTGTTGAGCGGCTACACCTTC; CDR3aa: CASRTGGESLLSGYTF
j_gene: TRBJ1-6; d_gene: .; abundance: .; v_gene: TRBV7-9; CDR3nt: TGTGCCAGCAGCTCGAGGGAACGTAATTCACCCCTCCACTTT; CDR3aa: CASSSRERNSPLHF
j_gene: TRBJ2-1; d_gene: .; abundance: .; v_gene: TRBV7-2; CDR3nt: TGTGCCAGCAGCTTCAGGGTGGGTTCCTACAATGAGCAGTTCTTC; CDR3aa: CASSFRVGSYNEQFF
j_gene: TRBJ2-7; d_gene: .; abundance: once; v_gene: TRBV7-9; CDR3nt: TGTGCCAGCAGCCTGACGGACTCGTACTACTACGAGCAGTACTTC; CDR3aa: CASSLTDSYYYEQYF
j_gene: TRBJ2-1; d_gene: TRBD2; abundance: .; v_gene: TRBV19; CDR3nt: TGTGCCAGTAGTATTAAGAGCGCGGGAGGGCAGAATGAGCAGTTCTTC; CDR3aa: CASSIKSAGGQNEQFF
j_gene: TRBJ2-3; d_gene: TRBD1; abundance: .; v_gene: TRBV14; CDR3nt: TGTGCCAGCAGCCTACGACAGGGCCGGGGCACAGATACGCAGTATTTT; CDR3aa: CASSLRQGRGTDTQYF
j_gene: TRBJ2-3; d_gene: .; abundance: .; v_gene: TRBV29-1; CDR3nt: TGCAGCATCGGGCCCGGGTCTAGCACAGATACGCAGTATTTT; CDR3aa: CSIGPGSSTDTQYF
j_gene: TRBJ2-5; d_gene: TRBD1; abundance: .; v_gene: TRBV28; CDR3nt: TGTGCCAGCAGTCCACCCGGACAGGCCCGCCAAGAGACCCAGTACTTC; CDR3aa: CASSPPGQARQETQYF
j_gene: TRBJ1-1; d_gene: .; abundance: .; v_gene: TRBV29-1; CDR3nt: TGCAGCGTTGGGACCGCCCAAAATGAAGCTTTCTTT; CDR3aa: CSVGTAQNEAFF
j_gene: TRBJ2-2; d_gene: .; abundance: .; v_gene: TRBV30; CDR3nt: TGTGCCTGGAGTGTGGTATGGACCGGGGAGCTGTTTTTT; CDR3aa: CAWSVVWTGELFF
j_gene: TRBJ2-1; d_gene: TRBD2; abundance: .; v_gene: TRBV24-1; CDR3nt: TGTGCCACCAGTACGAGACTAGCGGGTCGATTTGAGCAGTTCTTC; CDR3aa: CATSTRLAGRFEQFF
j_gene: TRBJ2-7; d_gene: .; abundance: .; v_gene: TRBV6-2/TRBV6-3; CDR3nt: TGTGCCAGCAGCGAGGGCGTATACGAGCAGTACTTC; CDR3aa: CASSEGVYEQYF
j_gene: TRBJ1-2; d_gene: TRBD1; abundance: .; v_gene: TRBV20-1; CDR3nt: TGCAGTGCTAGGGGACAGGGTACCCGACCTTTC; CDR3aa: CSARGQGTRPF
j_gene: TRBJ2-7; d_gene: TRBD1; abundance: .; v_gene: TRBV5-4; CDR3nt: TGTGCCAGCAGACGGGACAGCGTCGCCTACGAGCAGTACTTC; CDR3aa: CASRRDSVAYEQYF
j_gene: TRBJ1-2; d_gene: TRBD1; abundance: .; v_gene: TRBV7-9; CDR3nt: TGTGCCAGTACTCCGACAGGGGGCGCTGAGAGCTACACCTTC; CDR3aa: CASTPTGGAESYTF
j_gene: TRBJ1-4; d_gene: .; abundance: .; v_gene: TRBV30; CDR3nt: TGTGCCTGTTCAGACAGGAGGACAACTAATGAAAAACTGTTTTTT; CDR3aa: CACSDRRTTNEKLFF
j_gene: TRBJ1-2; d_gene: .; abundance: .; v_gene: TRBV19; CDR3nt: TGTGCCAGTAGTTTAGCGGACTATGGCTACACCTTC; CDR3aa: CASSLADYGYTF
j_gene: TRBJ2-1; d_gene: .; abundance: .; v_gene: TRBV27; CDR3nt: TGTGCCAGCAGCGTAACAGATTCCAGGGATGAGCAGTTCTTC; CDR3aa: CASSVTDSRDEQFF
j_gene: TRBJ2-1; d_gene: .; abundance: .; v_gene: TRBV10-3; CDR3nt: TGTGCCATCAGTAGATCCGTACTAGAGCGCAATGAGCAGTTCTTC; CDR3aa: CAISRSVLERNEQFF
j_gene: TRBJ2-3; d_gene: .; abundance: .; v_gene: TRBV6-2/TRBV6-3; CDR3nt: TGTGCCAGCAGTTACTCCCGGGACACCCCCCGTGGAGATACGCAGTATTTT; CDR3aa: CASSYSRDTPRGDTQYF
j_gene: TRBJ2-2; d_gene: .; abundance: .; v_gene: TRBV6-5; CDR3nt: TGTGCCAGCTCAGCGGTGGCAGGGAACACCGGGGAGCTGTTTTTT; CDR3aa: CASSAVAGNTGELFF
j_gene: TRBJ2-2; d_gene: .; abundance: .; v_gene: TRBV11-3; CDR3nt: TGTGCCAGCAGCTACGGAGGACGGACCGGGGAGCTGTTTTTT; CDR3aa: CASSYGGRTGELFF
j_gene: TRBJ2-5; d_gene: TRBD2; abundance: .; v_gene: TRBV30; CDR3nt: TGTGCCTGGAGTGGGACTAGCGGAAGACAAGAGACCCAGTACTTC; CDR3aa: CAWSGTSGRQETQYF
j_gene: TRBJ2-1; d_gene: TRBD2; abundance: few; v_gene: TRBV7-3; CDR3nt: TGTGCCAGCAGCCCGACGGTTAGCGGGAGCGTGGATGAGCAGTTCTTC; CDR3aa: CASSPTVSGSVDEQFF
j_gene: TRBJ2-3; d_gene: TRBD2; abundance: .; v_gene: TRBV10-3; CDR3nt: TGTGCCATCAGGCCGACTAGCGCGGGAGAAGATACGCAGTATTTT; CDR3aa: CAIRPTSAGEDTQYF
j_gene: TRBJ1-5; d_gene: .; abundance: .; v_gene: TRBV30; CDR3nt: TGTGCCTGGGGGACGGGACACTTTAGCAATCAGCCCCAGCATTTT; CDR3aa: CAWGTGHFSNQPQHF
j_gene: TRBJ2-5; d_gene: .; abundance: .; v_gene: TRBV12-3/TRBV12-4; CDR3nt: TGTGCCAGCACCCAGGCGGGTGTCGGGACCCAGTACTTC; CDR3aa: CASTQAGVGTQYF
j_gene: TRBJ1-6; d_gene: .; abundance: .; v_gene: TRBV30; CDR3nt: TGTGCCTGGAGGCGAGAGCGGTCACCCCTCCACTTT; CDR3aa: CAWRRERSPLHF
j_gene: TRBJ2-6; d_gene: .; abundance: .; v_gene: TRBV27; CDR3nt: TGTGCCAGCAGTCCTCCTATATTCTCTGGGGCCAACGTCCTGACTTTC; CDR3aa: CASSPPIFSGANVLTF
j_gene: TRBJ2-1; d_gene: TRBD2; abundance: .; v_gene: TRBV7-9; CDR3nt: TGTGCCAGTAGGAGACTAGCGGTTTACAATGAGCAGTTCTTC; CDR3aa: CASRRLAVYNEQFF
j_gene: TRBJ2-1; d_gene: TRBD2; abundance: .; v_gene: TRBV27; CDR3nt: TGTGCCAGCAGTTCCCTAGCGGGAGTTTACAATGAGCAGTTCTTC; CDR3aa: CASSSLAGVYNEQFF
j_gene: TRBJ2-2; d_gene: .; abundance: .; v_gene: TRBV5-1; CDR3nt: TGCGCCAGCAGCAGTCTACTGTTTGATGGGGAGCTGTTTTTT; CDR3aa: CASSSLLFDGELFF
j_gene: TRBJ1-6; d_gene: .; abundance: few; v_gene: TRBV11-2; CDR3nt: TGTGCCAGCAGCCCCCGGGACATAGGAAATTCACCCCTCCACTTT; CDR3aa: CASSPRDIGNSPLHF
j_gene: TRBJ2-1; d_gene: TRBD2; abundance: .; v_gene: TRBV28; CDR3nt: TGTGCCAGCAGTTTATTGTGGGAGGGGCAGTTCTTC; CDR3aa: CASSLLWEGQFF
j_gene: TRBJ2-5; d_gene: TRBD2; abundance: .; v_gene: TRBV7-2; CDR3nt: TGTGCCAGCAGCTTAAGTTCTCTAGCGGGAGTTTTCGGGGAGACCCAGTACTTC; CDR3aa: CASSLSSLAGVFGETQYF
j_gene: TRBJ1-1; d_gene: TRBD1; abundance: .; v_gene: TRBV7-9; CDR3nt: TGTGCCAGCAGGCCCGGGACAGCCTTAAACACTGAAGCTTTCTTT; CDR3aa: CASRPGTALNTEAFF
j_gene: TRBJ2-2; d_gene: .; abundance: .; v_gene: TRBV7-3; CDR3nt: TGTGCCAGCAGCTTATTTGGGCGCTACGGGGAGCTGTTTTTT; CDR3aa: CASSLFGRYGELFF
j_gene: TRBJ1-5; d_gene: .; abundance: .; v_gene: TRBV19; CDR3nt: TGTGCCAGTAGTTCCCGGGACGGCAATCAGCCCCAGCATTTT; CDR3aa: CASSSRDGNQPQHF
j_gene: TRBJ1-3; d_gene: .; abundance: .; v_gene: TRBV27; CDR3nt: TGTGCCAGCAGTCCCGGACCGAGCCTTGGAAACACCATATATTTT; CDR3aa: CASSPGPSLGNTIYF
j_gene: TRBJ1-1; d_gene: .; abundance: .; v_gene: TRBV14; CDR3nt: TGTGCCAGCAGCCCCAGGGTCGATGGCGCGGAGGAAGCTTTCTTT; CDR3aa: CASSPRVDGAEEAFF
j_gene: TRBJ2-7; d_gene: .; abundance: .; v_gene: TRBV2; CDR3nt: TGTGCCAGCAGCATTAACAGACAGAGGGAGCAGTACTTC; CDR3aa: CASSINRQREQYF